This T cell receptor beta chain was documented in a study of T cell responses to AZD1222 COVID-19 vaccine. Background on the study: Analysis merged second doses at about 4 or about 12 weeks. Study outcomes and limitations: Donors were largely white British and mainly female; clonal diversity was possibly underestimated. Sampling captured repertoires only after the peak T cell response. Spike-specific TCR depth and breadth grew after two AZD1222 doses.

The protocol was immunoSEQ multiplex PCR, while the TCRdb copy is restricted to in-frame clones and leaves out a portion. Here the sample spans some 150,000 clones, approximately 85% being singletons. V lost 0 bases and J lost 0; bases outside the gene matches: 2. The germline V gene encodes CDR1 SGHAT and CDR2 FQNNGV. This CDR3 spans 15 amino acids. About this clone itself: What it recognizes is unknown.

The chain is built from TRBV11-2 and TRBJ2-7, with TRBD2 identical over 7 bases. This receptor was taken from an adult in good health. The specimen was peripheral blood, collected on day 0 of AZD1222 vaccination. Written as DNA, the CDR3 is TGTGCCAGCAGCTTAGAAGCGGGGAGCTCCTACGAGCAGTACTTC. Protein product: CASSLEAGSSYEQYF.